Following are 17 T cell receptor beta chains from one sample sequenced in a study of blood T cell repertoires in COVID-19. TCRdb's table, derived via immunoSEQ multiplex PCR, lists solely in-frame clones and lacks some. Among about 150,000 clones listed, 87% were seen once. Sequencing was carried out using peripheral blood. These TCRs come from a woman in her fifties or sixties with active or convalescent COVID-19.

CDR3 bases: TGTGCCAGCAGCTTAGAGGGGACAGGGGGTTACAATGAGCAGTTCTTC. Translation gives CASSLEGTGGYNEQFF. The chain employs TRBV7-9 and TRBJ2-1; 11 bases agree with TRBD1. There are 16 residues in the CDR3. Trimming removed 1 base from V and 4 bases from J; junction bases left unmatched: 3. From germline, CDR1 is SEHNR and CDR2 FQNEAQ (reference sequence).

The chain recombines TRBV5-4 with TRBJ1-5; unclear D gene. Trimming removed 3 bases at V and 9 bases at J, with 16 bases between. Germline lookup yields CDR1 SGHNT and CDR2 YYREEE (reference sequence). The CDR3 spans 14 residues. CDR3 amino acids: CASSYGGRAGPQHF. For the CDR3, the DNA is TGTGCCAGCAGCTACGGAGGGAGGGCCGGGCCCCAGCATTTT.

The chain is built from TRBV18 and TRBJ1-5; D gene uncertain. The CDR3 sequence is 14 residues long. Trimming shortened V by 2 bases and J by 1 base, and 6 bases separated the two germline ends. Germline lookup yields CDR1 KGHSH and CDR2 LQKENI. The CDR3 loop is CASSPTLSNQPQHF. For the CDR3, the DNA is TGTGCCAGCTCACCAACGCTAAGCAATCAGCCCCAGCATTTT. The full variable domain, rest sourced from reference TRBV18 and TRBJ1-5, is NAGVMQNPRHLVRRRGQEARLRCSPMKGHSHVYWYRQLPEEGLKFMVYLQKENIIDESGMPKERFSAEFPKEGPSILRIQQVVRGDSAAYFCASSPTLSNQPQHFGDGTRLSIL.

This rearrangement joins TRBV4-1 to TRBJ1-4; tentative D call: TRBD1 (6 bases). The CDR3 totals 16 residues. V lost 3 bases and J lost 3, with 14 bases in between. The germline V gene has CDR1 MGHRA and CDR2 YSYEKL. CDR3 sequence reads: CASSQNDRFSNEKLFF. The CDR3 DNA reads TGCGCCAGCAGCCAGAACGACAGGTTTTCTAATGAAAAACTGTTTTTT.

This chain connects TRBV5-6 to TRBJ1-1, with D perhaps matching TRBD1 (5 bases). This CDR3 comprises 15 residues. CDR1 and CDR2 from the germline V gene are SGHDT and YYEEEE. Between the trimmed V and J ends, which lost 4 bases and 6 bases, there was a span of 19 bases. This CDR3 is CASSRLTQGTPEAFF. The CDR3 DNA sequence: TGTGCCAGCAGCAGGTTGACGCAGGGCACCCCTGAAGCTTTCTTT.

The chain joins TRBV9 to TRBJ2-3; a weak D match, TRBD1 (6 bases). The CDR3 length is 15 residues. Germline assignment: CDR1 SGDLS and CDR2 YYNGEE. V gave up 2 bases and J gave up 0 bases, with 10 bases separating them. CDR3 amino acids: CASSVGQISTDTQYF. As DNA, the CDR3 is TGTGCCAGCAGCGTCGGACAGATAAGCACAGATACGCAGTATTTT. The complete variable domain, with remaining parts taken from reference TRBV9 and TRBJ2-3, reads DSGVTQTPKHLITATGQRVTLRCSPRSGDLSVYWYQQSLDQGLQFLIQYYNGEERAKGNILERFSAQQFPDLHSELNLSSLELGDSALYFCASSVGQISTDTQYFGPGTRLTVL.

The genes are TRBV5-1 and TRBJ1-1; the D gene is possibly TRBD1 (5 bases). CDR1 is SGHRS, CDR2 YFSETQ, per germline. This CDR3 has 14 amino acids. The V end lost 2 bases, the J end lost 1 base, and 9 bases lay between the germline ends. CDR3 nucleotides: TGCGCCAGCAGCTTACAGGATAAGAACACTGAAGCTTTCTTT. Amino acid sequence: CASSLQDKNTEAFF.

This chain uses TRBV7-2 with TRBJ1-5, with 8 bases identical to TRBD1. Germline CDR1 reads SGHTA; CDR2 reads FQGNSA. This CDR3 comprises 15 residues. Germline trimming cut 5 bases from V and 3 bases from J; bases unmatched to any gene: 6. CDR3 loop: CASSPGQGFNQPQHF. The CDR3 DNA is TGTGCCAGCAGCCCTGGACAGGGCTTCAATCAGCCCCAGCATTTT.

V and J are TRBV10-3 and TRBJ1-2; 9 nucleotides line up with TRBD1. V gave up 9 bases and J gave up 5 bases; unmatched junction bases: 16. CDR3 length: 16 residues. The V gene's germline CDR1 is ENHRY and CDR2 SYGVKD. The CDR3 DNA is TGTGCCATTCCGACTAACCCGGACAGGGGAAGGTATGGCTACACCTTC. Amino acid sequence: CAIPTNPDRGRYGYTF.

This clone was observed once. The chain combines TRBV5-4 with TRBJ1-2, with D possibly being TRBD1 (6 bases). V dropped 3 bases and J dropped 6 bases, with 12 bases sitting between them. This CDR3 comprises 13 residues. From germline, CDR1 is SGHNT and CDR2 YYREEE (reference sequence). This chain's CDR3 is CASSSQGRDGYTF. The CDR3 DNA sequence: TGTGCCAGCAGCTCACAGGGTCGGGATGGCTACACCTTC.

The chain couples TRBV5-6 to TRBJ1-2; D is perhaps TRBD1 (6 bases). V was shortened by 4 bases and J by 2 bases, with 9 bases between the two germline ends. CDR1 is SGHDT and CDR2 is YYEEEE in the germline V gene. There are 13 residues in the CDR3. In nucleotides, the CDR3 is TGTGCCAGCAGCCCAGGGGAGAACTATGGCTACACCTTC. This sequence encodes CASSPGENYGYTF.

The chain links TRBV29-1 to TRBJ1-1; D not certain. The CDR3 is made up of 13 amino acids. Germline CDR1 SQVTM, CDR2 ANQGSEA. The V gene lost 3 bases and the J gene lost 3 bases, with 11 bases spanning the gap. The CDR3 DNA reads TGCAGCGTTGACCGACAAATAGACACTGAAGCTTTCTTT. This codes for CSVDRQIDTEAFF.

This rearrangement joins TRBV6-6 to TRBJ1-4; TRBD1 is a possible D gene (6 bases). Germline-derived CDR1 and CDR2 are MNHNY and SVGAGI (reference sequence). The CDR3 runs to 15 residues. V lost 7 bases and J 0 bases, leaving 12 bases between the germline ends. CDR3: CASKTGDATNEKLFF. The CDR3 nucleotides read TGTGCCAGCAAGACAGGTGATGCAACTAATGAAAAACTGTTTTTT.

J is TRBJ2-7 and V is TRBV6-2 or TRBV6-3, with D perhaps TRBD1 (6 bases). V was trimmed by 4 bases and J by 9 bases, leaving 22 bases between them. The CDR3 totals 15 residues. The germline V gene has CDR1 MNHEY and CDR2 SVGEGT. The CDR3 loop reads CASSLSGVRAPVQYF. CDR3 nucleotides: TGTGCCAGCAGTTTATCAGGGGTACGGGCGCCAGTGCAGTACTTC.

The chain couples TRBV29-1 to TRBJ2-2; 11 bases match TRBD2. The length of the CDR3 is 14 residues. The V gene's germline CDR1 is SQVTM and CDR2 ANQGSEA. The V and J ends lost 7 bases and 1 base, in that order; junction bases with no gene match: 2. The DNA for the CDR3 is TGCAGCGCCGGACTAGCGGGGAACACCGGGGAGCTGTTTTTT. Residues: CSAGLAGNTGELFF.

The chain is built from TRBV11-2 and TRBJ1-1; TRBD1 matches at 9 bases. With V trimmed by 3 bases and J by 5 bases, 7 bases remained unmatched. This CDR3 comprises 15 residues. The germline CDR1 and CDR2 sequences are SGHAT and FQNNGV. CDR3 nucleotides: TGTGCCAGCAGCTTGGGGACAGGGTTGGGGACTGAAGCTTTCTTT. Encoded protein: CASSLGTGLGTEAFF.

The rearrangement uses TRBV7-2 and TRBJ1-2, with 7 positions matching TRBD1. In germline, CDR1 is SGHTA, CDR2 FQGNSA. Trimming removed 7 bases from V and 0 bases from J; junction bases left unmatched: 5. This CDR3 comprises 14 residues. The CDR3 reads CASTTRGANYGYTF. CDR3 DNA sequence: TGTGCCAGCACCACCAGGGGGGCTAACTATGGCTACACCTTC.